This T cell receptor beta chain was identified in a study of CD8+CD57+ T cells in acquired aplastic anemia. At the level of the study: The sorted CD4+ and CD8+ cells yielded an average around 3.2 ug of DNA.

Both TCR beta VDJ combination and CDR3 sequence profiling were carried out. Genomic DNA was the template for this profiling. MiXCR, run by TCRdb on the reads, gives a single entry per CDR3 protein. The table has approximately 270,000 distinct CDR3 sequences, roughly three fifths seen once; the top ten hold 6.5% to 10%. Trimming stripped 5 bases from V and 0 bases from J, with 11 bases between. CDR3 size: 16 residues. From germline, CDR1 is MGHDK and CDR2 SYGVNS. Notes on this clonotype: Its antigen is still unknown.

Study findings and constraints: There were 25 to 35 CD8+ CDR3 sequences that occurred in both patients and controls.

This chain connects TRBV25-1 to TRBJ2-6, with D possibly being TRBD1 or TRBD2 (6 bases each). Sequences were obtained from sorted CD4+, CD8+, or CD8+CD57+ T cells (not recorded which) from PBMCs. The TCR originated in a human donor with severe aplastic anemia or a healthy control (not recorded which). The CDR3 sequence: CASSPGGGSGANVLTF. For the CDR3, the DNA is TGTGCCAGCAGTCCCGGGGGCGGCTCTGGGGCCAACGTCCTGACTTTC.